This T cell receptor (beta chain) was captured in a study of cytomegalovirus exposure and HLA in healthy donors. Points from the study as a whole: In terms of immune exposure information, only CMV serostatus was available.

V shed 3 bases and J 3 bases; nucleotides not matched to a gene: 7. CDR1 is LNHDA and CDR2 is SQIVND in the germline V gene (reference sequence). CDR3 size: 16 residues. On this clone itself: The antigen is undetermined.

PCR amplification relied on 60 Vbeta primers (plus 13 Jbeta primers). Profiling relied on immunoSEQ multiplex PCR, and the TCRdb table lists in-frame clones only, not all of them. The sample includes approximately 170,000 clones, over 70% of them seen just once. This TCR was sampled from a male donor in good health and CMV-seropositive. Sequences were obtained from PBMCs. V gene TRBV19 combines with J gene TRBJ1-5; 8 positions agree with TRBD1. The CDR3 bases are TGTGCCAGTAGTATCCGGACAGGGATTATCAATCAGCCCCAGCATTTT. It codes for CASSIRTGIINQPQHF.